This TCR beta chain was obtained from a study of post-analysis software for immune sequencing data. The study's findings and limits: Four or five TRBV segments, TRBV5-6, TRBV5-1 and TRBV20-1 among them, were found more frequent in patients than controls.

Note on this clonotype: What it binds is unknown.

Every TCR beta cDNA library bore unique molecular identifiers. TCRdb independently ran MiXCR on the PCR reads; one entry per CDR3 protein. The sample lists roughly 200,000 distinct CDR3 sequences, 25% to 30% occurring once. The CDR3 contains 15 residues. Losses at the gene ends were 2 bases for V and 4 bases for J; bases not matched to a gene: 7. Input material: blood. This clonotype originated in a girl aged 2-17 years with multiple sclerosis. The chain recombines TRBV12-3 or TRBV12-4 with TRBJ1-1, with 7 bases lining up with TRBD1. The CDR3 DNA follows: TGTGCCAGCAGTTTACGGTCGGCAGGGGGCACTGAAGCTTTCTTT. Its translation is CASSLRSAGGTEAFF.